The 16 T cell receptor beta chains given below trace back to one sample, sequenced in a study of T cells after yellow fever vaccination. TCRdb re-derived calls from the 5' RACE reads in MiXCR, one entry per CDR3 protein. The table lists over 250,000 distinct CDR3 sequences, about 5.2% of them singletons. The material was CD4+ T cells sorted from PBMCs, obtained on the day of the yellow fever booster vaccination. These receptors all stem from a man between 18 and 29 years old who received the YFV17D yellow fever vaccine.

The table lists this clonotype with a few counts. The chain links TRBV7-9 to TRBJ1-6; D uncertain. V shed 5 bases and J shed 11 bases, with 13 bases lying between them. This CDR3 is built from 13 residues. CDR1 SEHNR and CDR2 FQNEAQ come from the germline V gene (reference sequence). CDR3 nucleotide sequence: TGTGCCAGCAGCCCAGTCGTCCGGGCACCCCTCCACTTT. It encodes CASSPVVRAPLHF.

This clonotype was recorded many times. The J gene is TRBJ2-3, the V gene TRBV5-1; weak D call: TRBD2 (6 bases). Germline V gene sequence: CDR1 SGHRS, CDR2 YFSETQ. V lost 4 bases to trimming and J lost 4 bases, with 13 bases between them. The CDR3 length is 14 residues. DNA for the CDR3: TGCGCCAGCAGCCTCAGTAGCGGTTCAGATACGCAGTATTTT. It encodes CASSLSSGSDTQYF.

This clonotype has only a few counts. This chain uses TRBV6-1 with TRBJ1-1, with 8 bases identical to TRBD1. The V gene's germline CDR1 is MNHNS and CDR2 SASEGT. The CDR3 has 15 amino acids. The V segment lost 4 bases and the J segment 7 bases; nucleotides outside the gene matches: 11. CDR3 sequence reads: CASSGFTTGQGEAFF. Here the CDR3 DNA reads TGTGCCAGCAGTGGTTTCACAACCGGACAGGGTGAAGCTTTCTTT.

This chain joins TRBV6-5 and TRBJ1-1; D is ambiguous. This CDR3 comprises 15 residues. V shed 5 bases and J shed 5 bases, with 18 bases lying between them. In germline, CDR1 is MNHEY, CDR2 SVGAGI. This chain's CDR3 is CASSRTRDFWTEAFF. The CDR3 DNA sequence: TGTGCCAGCAGTCGAACGAGGGATTTTTGGACTGAAGCTTTCTTT.

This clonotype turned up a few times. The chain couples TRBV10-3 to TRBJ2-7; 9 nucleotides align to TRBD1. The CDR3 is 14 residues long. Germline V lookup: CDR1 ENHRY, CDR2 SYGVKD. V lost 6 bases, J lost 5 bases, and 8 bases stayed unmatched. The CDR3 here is CAIRSQGARDEQYF. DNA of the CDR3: TGTGCCATCAGATCACAGGGGGCTCGGGACGAGCAGTACTTC.

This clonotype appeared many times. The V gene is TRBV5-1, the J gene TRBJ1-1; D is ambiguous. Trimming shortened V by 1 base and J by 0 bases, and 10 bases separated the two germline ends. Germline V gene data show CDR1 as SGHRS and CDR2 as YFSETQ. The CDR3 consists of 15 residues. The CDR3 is CASSLTVTMNTEAFF. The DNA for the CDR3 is TGCGCCAGCAGCTTGACCGTCACGATGAACACTGAAGCTTTCTTT. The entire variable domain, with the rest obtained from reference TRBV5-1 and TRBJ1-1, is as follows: KAGVTQTPRYLIKTRGQQVTLSCSPISGHRSVSWYQQTPGQGLQFLFEYFSETQRNKGNFPGRFSGRQFSNSRSEMNVSTLELGDSALYLCASSLTVTMNTEAFFGQGTRLTVV.

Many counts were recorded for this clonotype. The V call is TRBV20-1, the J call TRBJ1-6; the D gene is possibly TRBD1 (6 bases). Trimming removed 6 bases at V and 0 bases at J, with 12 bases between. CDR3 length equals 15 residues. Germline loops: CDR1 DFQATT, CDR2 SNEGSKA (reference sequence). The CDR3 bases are TGCAGTGCACGGGACACCCGCTCCTATAATTCACCCCTCCACTTT. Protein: CSARDTRSYNSPLHF.

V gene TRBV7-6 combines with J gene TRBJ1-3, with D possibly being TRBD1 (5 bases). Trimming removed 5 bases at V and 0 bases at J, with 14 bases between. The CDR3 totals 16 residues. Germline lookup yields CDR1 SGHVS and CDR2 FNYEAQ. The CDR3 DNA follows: TGTGCCAGCAGCCCGACGGGACGGTCCTCTGGAAACACCATATATTTT. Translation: CASSPTGRSSGNTIYF.

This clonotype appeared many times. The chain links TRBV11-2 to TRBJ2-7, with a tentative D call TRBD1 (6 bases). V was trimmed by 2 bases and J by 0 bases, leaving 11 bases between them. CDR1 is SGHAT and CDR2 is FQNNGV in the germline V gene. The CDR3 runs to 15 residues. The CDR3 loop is CASSLWGQGSYEQYV. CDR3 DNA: TGTGCCAGCAGCTTATGGGGGCAGGGCTCCTACGAGCAGTACGTC.

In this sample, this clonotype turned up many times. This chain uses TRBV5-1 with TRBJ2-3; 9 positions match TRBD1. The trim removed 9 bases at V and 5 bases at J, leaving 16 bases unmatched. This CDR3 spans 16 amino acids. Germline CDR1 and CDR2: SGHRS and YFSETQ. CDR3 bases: TGCGCCACAAGAGGACCTAGGACAGGGGTTGGAGATACGCAGTATTTT. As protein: CATRGPRTGVGDTQYF.

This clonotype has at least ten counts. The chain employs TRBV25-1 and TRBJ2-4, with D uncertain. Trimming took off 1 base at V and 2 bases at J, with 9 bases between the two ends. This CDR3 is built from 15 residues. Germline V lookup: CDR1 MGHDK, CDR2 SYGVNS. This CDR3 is CASSELWDPKNIQYF. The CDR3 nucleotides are TGTGCCAGCAGTGAATTGTGGGATCCCAAAAACATTCAGTACTTC.

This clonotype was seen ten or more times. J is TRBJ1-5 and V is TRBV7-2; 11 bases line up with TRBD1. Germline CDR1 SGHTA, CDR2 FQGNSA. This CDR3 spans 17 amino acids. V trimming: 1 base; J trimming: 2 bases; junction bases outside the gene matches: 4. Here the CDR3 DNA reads TGTGCCAGCAGCTTAGGGACAGGGGGCTCGGGCAATCAGCCCCAGCATTTT. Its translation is CASSLGTGGSGNQPQHF.

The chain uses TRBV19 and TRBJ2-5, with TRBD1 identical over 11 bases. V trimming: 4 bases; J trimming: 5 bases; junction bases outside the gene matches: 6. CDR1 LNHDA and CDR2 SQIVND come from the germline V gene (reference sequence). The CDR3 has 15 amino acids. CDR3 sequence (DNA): TGTGCCAGTAGTAAACGGACAGGGGGCGCGGAGACCCAGTACTTC. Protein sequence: CASSKRTGGAETQYF. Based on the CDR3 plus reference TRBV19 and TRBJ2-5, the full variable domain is DGGITQSPKYLFRKEGQNVTLSCEQNLNHDAMYWYRQDPGQGLRLIYYSQIVNDFQKGDIAEGYSVSREKKESFPLTVTSAQKNPTAFYLCASSKRTGGAETQYFGPGTRLLVL.

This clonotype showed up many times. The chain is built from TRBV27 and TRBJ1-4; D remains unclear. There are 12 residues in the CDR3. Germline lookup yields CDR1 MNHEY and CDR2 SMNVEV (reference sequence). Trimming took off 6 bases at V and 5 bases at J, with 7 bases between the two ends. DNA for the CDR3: TGTGCCAGCAGAAGCGTGAATGAAAAACTGTTTTTT. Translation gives CASRSVNEKLFF. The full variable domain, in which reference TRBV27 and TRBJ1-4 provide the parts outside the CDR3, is EAQVTQNPRYLITVTGKKLTVTCSQNMNHEYMSWYRQDPGLGLRQIYYSMNVEVTDKGDVPEGYKVSRKEKRNFPLILESPSPNQTSLYFCASRSVNEKLFFGSGTQLSVL.

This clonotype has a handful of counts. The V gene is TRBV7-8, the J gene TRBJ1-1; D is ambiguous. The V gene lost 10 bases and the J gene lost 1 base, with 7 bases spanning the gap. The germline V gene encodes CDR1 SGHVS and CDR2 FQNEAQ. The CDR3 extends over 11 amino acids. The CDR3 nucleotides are TGTGCCACCTCTACGAACACTGAAGCTTTCTTT. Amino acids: CATSTNTEAFF.

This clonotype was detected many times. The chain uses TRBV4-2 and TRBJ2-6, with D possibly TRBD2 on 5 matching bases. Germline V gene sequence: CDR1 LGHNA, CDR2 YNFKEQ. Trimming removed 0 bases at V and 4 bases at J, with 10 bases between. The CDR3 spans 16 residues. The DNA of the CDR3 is TGTGCCAGCAGCCAAGAAGCGGTGGCGGGGGCCAACGTCCTGACTTTC. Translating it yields CASSQEAVAGANVLTF.